These T cell receptor beta chains were read from a single sample in a study of breast tumors, draining lymph nodes, adjacent tissues. TCRdb re-derived calls from the multiplex PCR reads in MiXCR, one entry per CDR3 protein. There are around 190,000 distinct CDR3 sequences in the sample; about 30% occur only once, and about 4% lies in the top ten. The sample was axillary lymph node tissue. The receptors derive from a female donor with breast cancer. Some clones in this sample may be carry-over from other donors' samples. Both conserved end residues are part of each CDR3. A D gene is named only where the DNA matches it firmly. Expanded clones get a size class; other rows say once, few or many, or leave the size out.

j_call	clone_size	d_call	v_call	cdr3_nt	cdr3_aa
TRBJ2-5	-	TRBD2	TRBV7-2	TGTGCCAGCAGCCTAGCGGGAGCGACTGGCGAGACCCAGTACTTC	CASSLAGATGETQYF
TRBJ1-2	many	-	TRBV12-3/TRBV12-4	TGTGCCAGCAGTTTAGCTCCCGGACACCCTAACTATGGCTACACCTTC	CASSLAPGHPNYGYTF
TRBJ1-2	-	-	TRBV6-1	TGTGCCAGCAGCCTCACGGGGGCTCTCCTCTATGGCTACACCTTC	CASSLTGALLYGYTF
TRBJ2-3	many	-	TRBV5-6	TGTGCCAGCAGCTTGGTTCCGGGGGCAAGCACAGATACGCAGTATTTT	CASSLVPGASTDTQYF
TRBJ2-6	-	-	TRBV24-1	TGTGCCACCAGTGGAGGGGATGGGGCCAACGTCCTGACTTTC	CATSGGDGANVLTF
TRBJ2-1	-	TRBD1	TRBV12-3/TRBV12-4	TGTGCCAGCAGTCCCCCGGCAACAGGGGCAATGAATGAGCAGTTCTTC	CASSPPATGAMNEQFF
TRBJ2-5	many	TRBD2	TRBV5-6	TGTGCCAGCAGCTTGGCCCGGACTAGCGGGAGTAGACGGGGTGAGCAAGAGACCCAGTACTTC	CASSLARTSGSRRGEQETQYF
TRBJ1-6	many	-	TRBV24-1	TGTGCCACCAGTGAATCGTCCCAAAAGAATTCACCCCTCCACTTT	CATSESSQKNSPLHF
TRBJ1-2	-	-	TRBV29-1	TGCAGCGTTGATCCCGGCAGCGGTAACTATGGCTACACCTTC	CSVDPGSGNYGYTF
TRBJ2-3	many	-	TRBV6-5	TGTGCCAGCAGTTACGGTCTAAGCACAGATACGCAGTATTTT	CASSYGLSTDTQYF
TRBJ1-2	many	-	TRBV12-3/TRBV12-4	TGTGCCAGCAGCACTCACAGGTCCTACTATGGCTACACCTTC	CASSTHRSYYGYTF
TRBJ1-2	many	-	TRBV12-3/TRBV12-4	TGTGCCAGCAGTACGGGACATAGAAACTATGGCTACACCTTC	CASSTGHRNYGYTF